A single sample gave rise to the 21 T cell receptor beta chains below, sequenced in a study of identifying expanded T cells in peripheral blood. Sequenced by immunoSEQ multiplex PCR; TCRdb stores in-frame clones only, minus some. The sample includes 65,000 to 95,000 clones, 70% to 90% of them seen just once. Source material: blood. The source is a person aged 18 to 70 in good health.

This clone was counted once. The chain is built from TRBV5-1 and TRBJ2-5; TRBD2 agrees at 8 bases. CDR1 SGHRS and CDR2 YFSETQ come from the germline V gene. V gave up 1 base and J gave up 5 bases; unmatched junction bases: 13. The CDR3 has 17 residues. CDR3 sequence (DNA): TGCGCCAGCAGCTTGCAAAGTCCTAGCGGGTCCTGGGAGACCCAGTACTTC. Amino acids: CASSLQSPSGSWETQYF. Full variable domain (rest looked up from reference TRBV5-1 and TRBJ2-5): KAGVTQTPRYLIKTRGQQVTLSCSPISGHRSVSWYQQTPGQGLQFLFEYFSETQRNKGNFPGRFSGRQFSNSRSEMNVSTLELGDSALYLCASSLQSPSGSWETQYFGPGTRLLVL.

V and J are TRBV2 and TRBJ1-1, with 9 nucleotides matching TRBD1. The CDR3 has 14 residues. V was pared by 4 bases and J by 4 bases, with 4 bases of the junction left unmatched. From germline, CDR1 is SNHLY and CDR2 FYNNEI. CDR3 sequence: CASSASTGGTEAFF. As DNA, the CDR3 is TGTGCCAGCAGTGCCTCGACAGGGGGCACTGAAGCTTTCTTT.

This clone has just one count. The chain recombines TRBV11-3 with TRBJ2-7; 14 bases fit TRBD2. Losses at the gene ends were 5 bases for V and 9 bases for J; bases not matched to a gene: 6. The CDR3 sequence is 14 residues long. Germline lookup yields CDR1 SGHNT and CDR2 YENEEA. CDR3 sequence (DNA): TGTGCCAGCAGCGTGGGACTAGCGGGAGACCCGCAGTACTTC. It codes for CASSVGLAGDPQYF.

This rearrangement joins TRBV4-1 to TRBJ2-1, with D tentatively TRBD2 (6 bases). CDR1 MGHRA and CDR2 YSYEKL come from the germline V gene. V lost 0 bases and J 3 bases, leaving 12 bases between the germline ends. The CDR3 loop spans 16 amino acids. CDR3 bases: TGCGCCAGCAGCCAAGATGTCGGAGGGAACTACAATGAGCAGTTCTTC. Translation: CASSQDVGGNYNEQFF.

A single count supports this clone. The chain combines TRBV4-1 with TRBJ1-1, with 10 bases fitting TRBD1. CDR3 length: 16 residues. Looked up from germline, CDR1 is MGHRA and CDR2 is YSYEKL. With 2 bases clipped from V and 2 bases from J, the junction kept 5 bases outside the gene matches. CDR3 sequence (DNA): TGCGCCAGCAGCCAAAGACAGGGGGCAATCAACACTGAAGCTTTCTTT. It is translated as CASSQRQGAINTEAFF.

This chain joins TRBV21-1 and TRBJ1-1. TRBV21-1 is a pseudogene segment. The CDR3 is 15 amino acids. CDR3: CASNSLRGLNTEAFF. The CDR3 nucleotides are TGTGCCAGCAACTCCCTGAGGGGCCTAAACACTGAAGCTTTCTTT.

The chain employs TRBV9 and TRBJ2-1; D possibly corresponds to TRBD1 (5 bases). The germline gives CDR1 SGDLS, CDR2 YYNGEE. V was clipped by 3 bases and J by 7 bases, with 17 bases between them. CDR3 length: 15 residues. In DNA form, the CDR3 reads TGTGCCAGCAGCGCACAATTAGGGGTAGGGAATGAGCAGTTCTTC. The encoded protein is CASSAQLGVGNEQFF.

The chain joins TRBV27 to TRBJ1-3; D gene unclear. CDR3 length equals 13 residues. V lost 4 bases and J 6 bases, leaving 10 bases between the germline ends. Germline V lookup: CDR1 MNHEY, CDR2 SMNVEV (reference sequence). CDR3 amino acids: CASSWGSLNTIYF. The CDR3 region has the DNA TGTGCCAGCAGTTGGGGATCTTTAAACACCATATATTTT.

This clone was observed a few times. This CDR3 reads CASSIGGVGYGYTF. The CDR3 DNA sequence: TGTGCCAGTAGTATAGGAGGGGTCGGCTATGGCTACACCTTC. V gene TRBV19 combines with J gene TRBJ1-2; D possibly corresponds to TRBD1 (5 bases). The V end lost 1 base, the J end lost 4 bases, and 10 bases lay between the germline ends. The CDR3 extends over 14 amino acids. Germline lookup yields CDR1 LNHDA and CDR2 SQIVND (reference sequence).

The gene calls are TRBV7-2 and TRBJ2-7; a possible D gene is TRBD1 (6 bases). The V gene lost 5 bases and the J gene lost 2 bases, with 16 bases spanning the gap. Germline loops: CDR1 SGHTA, CDR2 FQGNSA. The CDR3 extends over 15 amino acids. CDR3 coding DNA: TGTGCCAGCAGCAGGACAGCCCAGATACCCTACGAGCAGTACTTC. Its translation is CASSRTAQIPYEQYF.

The V gene is TRBV30, the J gene TRBJ1-5; TRBD1 might be the D (5 bases). V shed 1 base and J shed 0 bases, with 10 bases lying between them. The CDR3 is made up of 15 amino acids. Germline CDR1 GTSNPN, CDR2 SVGIG (reference sequence). CDR3 amino acids: CAWSGQIYSNQPQHF. In DNA, the CDR3 is TGTGCCTGGAGTGGACAGATTTATAGCAATCAGCCCCAGCATTTT.

CDR3 DNA: TGTGCCAGCAGTCCCCAACCGGTCGGTCTAGAGACCCAGTACTTC. Its protein is CASSPQPVGLETQYF. The chain is built from TRBV6-5 and TRBJ2-5; unclear D gene. The CDR3 has 15 amino acids. CDR1 and CDR2 from the germline V gene are MNHEY and SVGAGI. Trimming took off 5 bases at V and 4 bases at J, with 17 bases between the two ends.

This sequence joins TRBV10-1 and TRBJ2-5; possibly TRBD1 or TRBD2 for D (5 bases each). The germline V and J ends were trimmed by 2 bases and 5 bases, with 15 bases remaining between them. Germline V gene sequence: CDR1 WNHNN, CDR2 SYGVQD (reference sequence). The CDR3 is 15 residues long. DNA for the CDR3: TGCGCCAGCAGTGAGGCCGGGGCAGGGTCGGAGACCCAGTACTTC. This codes for CASSEAGAGSETQYF.

This clone was detected once. The chain employs TRBV6-1 and TRBJ1-1; 10 bases match TRBD1. V lost 4 bases, J lost 1 base, and 9 bases stayed unmatched. Germline-derived CDR1 and CDR2 are MNHNS and SASEGT. The CDR3 is 17 residues long. As DNA, the CDR3 is TGTGCCAGCAGTGGCCCCGACAGGGGGCGATGGAACACTGAAGCTTTCTTT. Protein product: CASSGPDRGRWNTEAFF.

This chain uses TRBV4-3 with TRBJ2-1, with TRBD2 identical over 7 bases. Per germline, CDR1 LGHNA and CDR2 YSLEER. The V gene end was trimmed by 0 bases and the J gene end by 4 bases; junction bases not matched to a gene: 12. The CDR3 totals 18 residues. The CDR3 DNA reads TGCGCCAGCAGCCAAGATGCAAGGGGCGGGAGAAGTTACAATGAGCAGTTCTTC. Its protein product is CASSQDARGGRSYNEQFF.

This rearrangement joins TRBV6-6 to TRBJ1-6; no reliable D call. The CDR3 length is 13 residues. Germline V lookup: CDR1 MNHNY, CDR2 SVGAGI (reference sequence). V lost 2 bases to trimming and J lost 9 bases, with 8 bases between them. CDR3 region: CASSYGAGSPLHF. The CDR3, as DNA: TGTGCCAGCAGTTACGGTGCAGGTTCACCCCTCCACTTT.

The rearrangement links TRBV5-1 to TRBJ2-7; 7 nucleotides agree with TRBD2. This CDR3 spans 12 amino acids. With V trimmed by 4 bases and J by 9 bases, 7 bases remained unmatched. Germline V gene lookup returns CDR1 SGHRS and CDR2 YFSETQ. The CDR3: CASSRGDGGQYF. CDR3 nucleotides: TGCGCCAGCAGCCGGGGGGACGGTGGGCAGTACTTC.

The chain carries TRBV10-3 and TRBJ2-7; 8 positions match TRBD1. Germline V gene lookup returns CDR1 ENHRY and CDR2 SYGVKD. The CDR3 consists of 15 residues. V shed 0 bases and J 3 bases; nucleotides not matched to a gene: 4. The CDR3 DNA reads TGTGCCATCAGTGAGTCCCGGGGACAGGACTACGAGCAGTACTTC. This codes for CAISESRGQDYEQYF.

The rearrangement joins TRBV5-1 to TRBJ2-1; no firm D call. The CDR3 length is 15 residues. Germline V CDR1 and CDR2: SGHRS, YFSETQ. The V and J ends lost 3 bases and 0 bases respectively, with 10 bases between them. The CDR3 coding sequence is TGCGCCAGCAGCTCCCTGGTTAGCTCCTACAATGAGCAGTTCTTC. Translation: CASSSLVSSYNEQFF. The whole variable domain, remainder taken from reference TRBV5-1 and TRBJ2-1, is KAGVTQTPRYLIKTRGQQVTLSCSPISGHRSVSWYQQTPGQGLQFLFEYFSETQRNKGNFPGRFSGRQFSNSRSEMNVSTLELGDSALYLCASSSLVSSYNEQFFGPGTRLTVL.

The gene calls are TRBV7-8 and TRBJ1-6; TRBD1 matches 10 bases. Trimming cost V 3 bases and J 8 bases; bases outside gene matches: 7. CDR3 size: 16 residues. Per germline, CDR1 SGHVS and CDR2 FQNEAQ. Here the CDR3 DNA reads TGTGCCAGCAGCTTGCGGGACAGGGGTCGTGATTCACCCCTCCACTTT. Residues: CASSLRDRGRDSPLHF.

The CDR3 protein is CAWSVGQGGTQPQHF. CDR3 nucleotide sequence: TGTGCCTGGAGTGTAGGCCAGGGGGGGACTCAGCCCCAGCATTTT. The chain recombines TRBV30 with TRBJ1-5; 7 bases line up with TRBD1. Germline CDR1 and CDR2: GTSNPN and SVGIG (reference sequence). The junction had 8 bases not matched to a gene; V was cut back by 0 bases and J by 6 bases. This CDR3 comprises 15 residues.